The following is a T cell receptor (beta chain) sequence with its context. Its antigen is currently not known. Base-call qualities are not available, and no considerably larger clone is one nucleotide away. The data stem from a study of blood T cell repertoires in COVID-19 (dated by TCRdb to 2019 to 2021). Regarding the research as a whole: The collaborator samples originated in the United States, Italy and Spain and spanned the acute and convalescent phases of COVID-19. Nearly every sample came with metadata listing a de-identified subject ID, COVID-19 status, age in years and sex. The prospective study material was composed of cDNA or gDNA derived from T cells, B-cell-depleted T cells, or PBMCs. The samples were drawn from two sources: the first 160 participants of the ongoing ImmuneRACE study, and 950 to 1,500 subjects contributed by 6 global collaborators. The repertoires were released in a freely available public database meant as a resource for research on the immune response to SARS-CoV-2. The dataset comprised deeply sampled blood TCRbeta repertoires from subjects exposed to, actively infected with, or recovered from COVID-19. HLA class I and class II types, where available, came from metadata supplied by the sample provider rather than from assay-based typing.

On the study overall, not on this receptor specifically: Clinical and demographic metadata were provided uncurated, with the amount varying by source and participant.

Trimming removed 4 bases from V and 3 bases from J; the gene matches leave 10 bases unexplained. CDR3 length: 16 amino acids, cysteine to phenylalanine. Only the CDR3 DNA is retained, 48 bases long and in frame from the first base. CDR1 and CDR2, per the germline V gene (reference sequence), are MNHEY and SMNVEV. Participants in the prospective study were enrolled through a virtual design, were aged 18 to 89 years, and lived in about 25 United States geographic areas. In the prospective study, participants were assigned to cohorts based on the clinical history participants reported in a screening survey and a study questionnaire. A participant counted as exposed if, within 2 weeks of entering the study, that participant had been in contact with someone who had a PCR-confirmed or clinician-diagnosed COVID-19 case. In the prospective study, whole blood, serum and a nasopharyngeal or oropharyngeal swab were collected from each participant by mobile phlebotomists. Prospective study participants could optionally give additional blood draws and questionnaires over a roughly two-month period. Blood samples from the prospective study were shipped frozen or at room temperature prior to DNA extraction.

TCRbeta CDR3 regions were amplified from genomic DNA using the immunoSEQ Assay, a bias-controlled multiplex PCR. The authors' analysis ran thus. Nucleated cell counts per sample were estimated from amplification of reference gene primers within the assay. Sequence reads were collapsed and filtered to measure the absolute abundance of every unique TCRbeta CDR3 rearrangement. Productive Simpson clonality was computed per sample as the square root of Simpson's diversity index over productive rearrangements. The source is immuneACCESS, and TCRdb retained only in-frame sequences with V and J called. Part of the clones is not carried over; for the studies checked, unresolved V genes explain less than half of this, and the remainder is unexplained. From that table come the V and J calls and clone size; the DNA was used to work out D and trimming. The sample table lists approximately 250,000 clones, under 95% of them with a count of one. The top ten clones comprise roughly 2.9% of the sample.

The V and J segments used are TRBV27 and TRBJ2-3; TRBD2 aligns with 7 central bases. Sequencing was carried out using PBMCs or T cells enriched from blood (not recorded which). The sequence was obtained from a man aged 35-49 years who had been exposed to COVID-19. The CDR3 protein sequence reads: CASSSPLRGRTDTQYF. The nucleotide sequence reads TGTGCCAGCAGTTCCCCCCTCCGCGGGAGAACAGATACGCAGTATTTT.